These 24 T cell receptor beta chains came from one sample sequenced in a study of shared clonotypes between healthy human individuals. Method: immunoSEQ multiplex PCR; TCRdb's copy keeps in-frame clones and lacks some. The table shows a few million clones, with 93% occurring only once. The sequenced material came from naive CD4+ T cells from PBMCs. Regarding subset: CD45RA+ positively selected. Every receptor here comes from a man younger than 35 in good health. Some clones in this sample may be carry-over from other donors' samples.

Comments on this clone: Other DNA variants within this sample encode the same CDR3. The chain has TRBV5-1 and TRBJ2-3; the D gene is possibly TRBD1 (8 bases). V gave up 2 bases and J gave up 6 bases, with 13 bases separating them. This CDR3 is 14 amino acids long. Germline V gene sequence: CDR1 SGHRS, CDR2 YFSETQ. The CDR3 DNA reads as TGCGCCAGCAGCTTTGGACAGGGAGGGGATACGCAGTATTTT. Translated: CASSFGQGGDTQYF.

The chain employs TRBV30 and TRBJ2-1; the match to TRBD2 covers 9 bases. In germline, CDR1 is GTSNPN, CDR2 SVGIG (reference sequence). The V segment lost 3 bases and the J segment 15 bases; nucleotides outside the gene matches: 27. The CDR3 covers 18 residues. The CDR3 DNA follows: TGTGCCTGGAGCTACTTTCCCCCAGCCTCTGGGAAAAGCGGGAGGAGGTTCTTC. Its protein is CAWSYFPPASGKSGRRFF.

This chain joins TRBV6-1 and TRBJ2-7; no clear D gene. Germline values: CDR1 MNHNS, CDR2 SASEGT. V was pared by 5 bases and J by 3 bases, with 17 bases between. The CDR3 is made up of 15 amino acids. This CDR3 reads CASSTPTDGLYEQYF. The CDR3, as DNA: TGTGCCAGCAGTACACCTACCGACGGTCTCTACGAGCAGTACTTC.

The count of this clone is one. The genes are TRBV29-1 and TRBJ2-5; TRBD2 agrees at 9 bases. Losses at the gene ends were 4 bases for V and 5 bases for J; bases not matched to a gene: 11. This CDR3 is 15 amino acids long. The germline V gene encodes CDR1 SQVTM and CDR2 ANQGSEA. This CDR3 reads CSVGGSGSLWETQYF. The CDR3 region has the DNA TGCAGCGTTGGCGGTAGCGGGAGTTTGTGGGAGACCCAGTACTTC. Filled out from reference TRBV29-1 and TRBJ2-5, the complete variable domain reads SAVISQKPSRDICQRGTSLTIQCQVDSQVTMMFWYRQQPGQSLTLIATANQGSEATYESGFVIDKFPISRPNLTFSTLTVSNMSPEDSSIYLCSVGGSGSLWETQYFGPGTRLLVL.

The V call is TRBV6-1, the J call TRBJ2-7; 7 bases agree with TRBD1. CDR1 is MNHNS, CDR2 SASEGT, per germline. J lost 2 bases, V lost 4 bases, and 11 bases had no gene match. The CDR3 has 16 amino acids. CDR3 DNA: TGTGCCAGCAGTGTATATAGGAGGACAGGTCCCTACGAGCAGTACTTC. Protein sequence: CASSVYRRTGPYEQYF.

This sequence joins TRBV28 and TRBJ1-3; D remains ambiguous. Trimming took 5 bases from V and 0 from J, leaving 17 bases between them. The CDR3 is 17 amino acids. Germline CDR1 MDHEN, CDR2 SYDVKM. The CDR3, as DNA: TGTGCCAGCAGTCTGAGGACGGTGCTCAGCTCTGGAAACACCATATATTTT. Its protein product is CASSLRTVLSSGNTIYF.

The chain joins TRBV5-6 to TRBJ1-6; no clear D. The CDR3 totals 15 residues. The V gene lost 4 bases and the J gene lost 6 bases, with 14 bases spanning the gap. Germline V gene lookup returns CDR1 SGHDT and CDR2 YYEEEE. The CDR3 loop reads CASSRRVGSNSPLHF. The CDR3 DNA is TGTGCCAGCAGCCGCCGAGTGGGGAGTAATTCACCCCTCCACTTT.

The chain links TRBV7-9 to TRBJ2-3; D possibly corresponds to TRBD2 (5 bases). The V gene lost 5 bases and the J gene lost 4 bases, with 19 bases spanning the gap. The CDR3 is made up of 16 amino acids. Germline lookup yields CDR1 SEHNR and CDR2 FQNEAQ (reference sequence). CDR3 in amino acids: CASSPEPSRSPDTQYF. In nucleotides, the CDR3 is TGTGCCAGCAGCCCCGAGCCTAGCCGAAGTCCAGATACGCAGTATTTT.

This clone has only one observation. The rearrangement joins TRBV11-2 to TRBJ2-5; 12 positions match TRBD1. The CDR3 contains 14 residues. V gave up 5 bases and J gave up 10 bases; unmatched junction bases: 8. Germline CDR1 SGHAT, CDR2 FQNNGV. In nucleotides, the CDR3 is TGTGCCAGCAGCCACGCCGGGACAGGGGGCAACCAGTACTTC. Translated, it gives CASSHAGTGGNQYF.

The rearrangement links TRBV30 to TRBJ2-5; perhaps D is TRBD1 or TRBD2 (5 bases each). Trimming took off 1 base at V and 1 base at J, with 10 bases between the two ends. This CDR3 is 14 amino acids long. Germline lookup yields CDR1 GTSNPN and CDR2 SVGIG (reference sequence). The CDR3 region is CAWSAGLAQETQYF. CDR3 nucleotide sequence: TGTGCCTGGAGTGCAGGGCTAGCCCAAGAGACCCAGTACTTC.

The rearrangement uses TRBV2 and TRBJ2-1, with a possible D match to TRBD1 (7 bases). Trimming shortened V by 9 bases and J by 6 bases, and 15 bases separated the two germline ends. Per germline, CDR1 SNHLY and CDR2 FYNNEI. The CDR3 contains 13 residues. This CDR3 reads CASQGEVGNEQFF. The DNA of the CDR3 is TGTGCCAGTCAGGGGGAGGTGGGCAATGAGCAGTTCTTC.

This chain links TRBV19 with TRBJ1-5, with D unclear. V lost 5 bases and J lost 4, with 9 bases in between. The CDR3 sequence is 13 residues long. Per germline, CDR1 LNHDA and CDR2 SQIVND (reference sequence). Here the CDR3 DNA reads TGTGCCAGTAGTGTGGAGGTAAATCAGCCCCAGCATTTT. Translated, it gives CASSVEVNQPQHF.

The CDR3 here is CASSQNRGWQGNTIYF. DNA for the CDR3: TGCGCCAGCAGCCAGAATAGGGGGTGGCAGGGAAACACCATATATTTT. The genes are TRBV4-3 and TRBJ1-3; D is possibly TRBD1 (6 bases). The germline gives CDR1 LGHNA, CDR2 YSLEER. The CDR3 contains 16 residues. Trimming removed 3 bases at V and 4 bases at J, with 16 bases between.

This clone was seen more than once but under ten times. The chain couples TRBV9 to TRBJ1-1; D is uncertain. CDR3 length equals 15 residues. Trimming took 0 bases from V and 4 from J, leaving 13 bases between them. Germline CDR1 SGDLS, CDR2 YYNGEE. The CDR3 coding sequence is TGTGCCAGCAGCGTAGATCCGGGTCTTGGCACTGAAGCTTTCTTT. This gives the protein CASSVDPGLGTEAFF.

The chain joins TRBV28 to TRBJ1-2; D is undetermined. Trimming pared 5 bases from V and 3 bases from J, leaving 19 bases between. Germline lookup yields CDR1 MDHEN and CDR2 SYDVKM. CDR3 size: 16 residues. CDR3 region: CASSPSGLSRDYGYTF. The CDR3 DNA follows: TGTGCCAGCAGTCCGTCCGGACTCTCGAGGGACTATGGCTACACCTTC.

The rearrangement links TRBV9 to TRBJ2-7; 7 bases map to TRBD1. The V and J ends lost 3 bases and 12 bases, in that order; junction bases with no gene match: 12. This CDR3 spans 13 amino acids. CDR1 is SGDLS, CDR2 YYNGEE, per germline. The DNA for the CDR3 is TGTGCCAGCAGCGGGTCACCGGGACAGCCTCTGTACTTC. Protein product: CASSGSPGQPLYF.

The gene calls are TRBV15 and TRBJ1-1, with D hard to call. This CDR3 is 13 amino acids long. V dropped 1 base and J dropped 4 bases, with 7 bases sitting between them. CDR1 LNHNV and CDR2 YYDKDF come from the germline V gene (reference sequence). CDR3 sequence reads: CATSRGPSTEAFF. The CDR3 DNA is TGTGCCACCAGCAGAGGCCCCTCCACTGAAGCTTTCTTT.

J is TRBJ2-1 and V is TRBV9, with TRBD2 identical over 7 bases. The CDR3 is 16 residues long. Looked up from germline, CDR1 is SGDLS and CDR2 is YYNGEE. Losses at the gene ends were 1 base for V and 7 bases for J; bases not matched to a gene: 11. CDR3 nucleotides: TGTGCCAGCAGCGTAAGGAGGGGAGGGCCATCTAATGAGCAGTTCTTC. Translated, it gives CASSVRRGGPSNEQFF. Filled out from reference TRBV9 and TRBJ2-1, the complete variable domain reads DSGVTQTPKHLITATGQRVTLRCSPRSGDLSVYWYQQSLDQGLQFLIQYYNGEERAKGNILERFSAQQFPDLHSELNLSSLELGDSALYFCASSVRRGGPSNEQFFGPGTRLTVL.

This rearrangement joins TRBV28 to TRBJ1-5; D is undetermined. The V gene lost 4 bases and the J gene lost 7 bases, with 11 bases spanning the gap. CDR1 and CDR2 from the germline V gene are MDHEN and SYDVKM. There are 13 residues in the CDR3. The DNA for the CDR3 is TGTGCCAGCAGTTCCTCTCTCGGACAGCCCCAGCATTTT. Amino acid sequence: CASSSSLGQPQHF.

The chain carries TRBV9 and TRBJ2-5; D is possibly TRBD1 (5 bases). V lost 0 bases, J lost 0 bases, and 12 bases lay in between. CDR3 length: 16 amino acids. Germline loops: CDR1 SGDLS, CDR2 YYNGEE. CDR3 residues: CASSVGAGHDQETQYF. The CDR3 region has the DNA TGTGCCAGCAGCGTAGGCGCAGGACACGACCAAGAGACCCAGTACTTC.

This chain uses TRBV2 with TRBJ1-2; D possibly corresponds to TRBD1 (5 bases). Germline CDR1 reads SNHLY; CDR2 reads FYNNEI. Trimming removed 5 bases from V and 3 bases from J, with 13 bases in between. The CDR3 runs to 14 residues. The CDR3 DNA reads TGTGCCAGCAGTCGCCCGACAGATTACTATGGCTACACCTTC. This gives the protein CASSRPTDYYGYTF.

CDR3 DNA sequence: TGTGCCAGCAGTGTAAGGGCTGCCGGAGAGGACATTCAGTACTTC. Translated: CASSVRAAGEDIQYF. The rearrangement links TRBV2 to TRBJ2-4; D is uncertain. Per the germline V gene, CDR1 is SNHLY and CDR2 is FYNNEI. The V and J ends lost 4 bases and 8 bases respectively, with 18 bases between them. This CDR3 is built from 15 residues.

The chain links TRBV10-1 to TRBJ2-5; 12 bases are a match to TRBD2. Germline assignment: CDR1 WNHNN and CDR2 SYGVQD (reference sequence). V shed 4 bases and J 5 bases; nucleotides not matched to a gene: 11. The CDR3 is 17 residues long. For the CDR3, the DNA is TGCGCCAGCAGTGGACCCGGACTAGCGGGAACCGTGGAGACCCAGTACTTC. Translated, it gives CASSGPGLAGTVETQYF.

The chain combines TRBV6-5 with TRBJ2-6; no clear D gene. The CDR3 covers 15 residues. The germline CDR1 and CDR2 sequences are MNHEY and SVGAGI. The V and J ends lost 2 bases and 0 bases respectively, with 5 bases between them. CDR3 amino acids: CASSYVPSGANVLTF. The DNA of the CDR3 is TGTGCCAGCAGTTACGTCCCCTCTGGGGCCAACGTCCTGACTTTC.